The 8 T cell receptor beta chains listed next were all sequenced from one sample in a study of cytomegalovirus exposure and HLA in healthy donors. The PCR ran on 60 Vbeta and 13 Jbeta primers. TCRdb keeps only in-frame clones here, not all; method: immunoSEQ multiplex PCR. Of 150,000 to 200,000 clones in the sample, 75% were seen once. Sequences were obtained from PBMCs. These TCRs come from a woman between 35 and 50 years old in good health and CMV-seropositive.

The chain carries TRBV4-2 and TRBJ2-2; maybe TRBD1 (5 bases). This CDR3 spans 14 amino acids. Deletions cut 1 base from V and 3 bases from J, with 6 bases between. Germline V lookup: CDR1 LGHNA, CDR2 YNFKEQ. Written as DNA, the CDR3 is TGTGCCAGCAGCCAAGGACAGTACACCGGGGAGCTGTTTTTT. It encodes CASSQGQYTGELFF.

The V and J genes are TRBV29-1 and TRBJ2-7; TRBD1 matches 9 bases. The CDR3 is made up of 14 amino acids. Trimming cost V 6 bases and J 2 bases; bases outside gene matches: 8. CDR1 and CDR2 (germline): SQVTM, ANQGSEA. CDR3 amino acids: CSVITGTGTYEQYF. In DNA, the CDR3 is TGCAGCGTGATTACCGGGACAGGGACCTACGAGCAGTACTTC.

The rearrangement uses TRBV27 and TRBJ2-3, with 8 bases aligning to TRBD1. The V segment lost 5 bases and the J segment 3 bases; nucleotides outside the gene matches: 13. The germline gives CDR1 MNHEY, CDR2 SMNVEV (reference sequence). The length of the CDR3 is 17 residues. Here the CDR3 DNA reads TGTGCCAGCAGTCCTCCCCCTAGACAGGGGATAACAGATACGCAGTATTTT. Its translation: CASSPPPRQGITDTQYF.

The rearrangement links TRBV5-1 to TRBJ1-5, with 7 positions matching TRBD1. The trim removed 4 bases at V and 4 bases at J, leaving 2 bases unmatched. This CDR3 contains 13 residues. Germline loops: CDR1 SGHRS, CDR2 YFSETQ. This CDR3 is CASSAGGNQPQHF. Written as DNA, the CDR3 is TGCGCCAGCAGCGCAGGGGGGAATCAGCCCCAGCATTTT.

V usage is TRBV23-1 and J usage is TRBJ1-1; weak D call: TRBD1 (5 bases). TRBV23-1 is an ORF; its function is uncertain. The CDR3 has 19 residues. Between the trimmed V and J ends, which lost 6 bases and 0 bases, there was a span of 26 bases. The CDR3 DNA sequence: TGCGCCAGCAGCCGACAGCGGGCCCCTGTACAGAGGATGAACACTGAAGCTTTCTTT. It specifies CASSRQRAPVQRMNTEAFF.

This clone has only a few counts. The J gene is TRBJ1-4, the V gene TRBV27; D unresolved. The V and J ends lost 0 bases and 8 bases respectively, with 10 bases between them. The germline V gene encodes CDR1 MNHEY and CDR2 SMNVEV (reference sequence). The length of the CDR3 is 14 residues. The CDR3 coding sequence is TGTGCCAGCAGTTTATCGAATGGGAGAGAAAAACTGTTTTTT. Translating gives CASSLSNGREKLFF.

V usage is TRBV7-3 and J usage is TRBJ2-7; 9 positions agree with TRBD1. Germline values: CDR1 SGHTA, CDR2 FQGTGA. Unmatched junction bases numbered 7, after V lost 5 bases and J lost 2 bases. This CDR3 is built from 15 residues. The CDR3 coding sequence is TGTGCCAGCAGCGACCCGGACAGGGGCCCCTACGAGCAGTACTTC. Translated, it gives CASSDPDRGPYEQYF.

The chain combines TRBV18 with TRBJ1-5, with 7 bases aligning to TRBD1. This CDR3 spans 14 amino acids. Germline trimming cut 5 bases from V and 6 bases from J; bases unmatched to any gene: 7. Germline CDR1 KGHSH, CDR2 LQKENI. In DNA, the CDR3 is TGTGCCAGCTCAGTAGACAGGGTCACTCAGCCCCAGCATTTT. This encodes CASSVDRVTQPQHF. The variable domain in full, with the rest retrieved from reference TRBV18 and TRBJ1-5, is NAGVMQNPRHLVRRRGQEARLRCSPMKGHSHVYWYRQLPEEGLKFMVYLQKENIIDESGMPKERFSAEFPKEGPSILRIQQVVRGDSAAYFCASSVDRVTQPQHFGDGTRLSIL.